The 9 T cell receptor beta chains in this list originate from one sample, sequenced in a study of blood T cell repertoires in COVID-19. The table came from immunoSEQ multiplex PCR; TCRdb's copy has only in-frame clones and leaves some out. The data hold 130,000 to 150,000 clones, with 84% observed a single time. Source material: PBMCs or T cells enriched from blood (not recorded which). These receptors all stem from a woman between 50 and 59 years old who had been exposed to COVID-19.

The genes are TRBV7-2 and TRBJ1-5, with 10 bases that match TRBD1. The CDR3 extends over 14 amino acids. Germline V gene data show CDR1 as SGHTA and CDR2 as FQGNSA. After removal of 5 bases from V and 8 bases from J, the junction contained 6 bases not matched to a gene. CDR3 protein: CASSPGQGREPQHF. CDR3 sequence (DNA): TGTGCCAGCAGCCCGGGACAGGGGAGAGAGCCCCAGCATTTT.

The V gene is TRBV5-1, the J gene TRBJ2-3, with a possible D match to TRBD2 (5 bases). With 4 bases removed from V and 8 bases from J, the gap between germline ends came to 14 bases. Per the germline V gene, CDR1 is SGHRS and CDR2 is YFSETQ. This CDR3 contains 13 residues. The CDR3 DNA follows: TGCGCCAGCAGCCAAAAATTAAGCGGTACGCAGTATTTT. The encoded protein is CASSQKLSGTQYF.

V and J are TRBV25-1 and TRBJ2-2; weak D call: TRBD2 (5 bases). V was clipped by 5 bases and J by 5 bases, with 9 bases between them. Germline V lookup: CDR1 MGHDK, CDR2 SYGVNS. The CDR3 has 13 amino acids. CDR3 in amino acids: CASSPRGTGELFF. The CDR3 nucleotides are TGTGCCAGCAGTCCTCGGGGAACCGGGGAGCTGTTTTTT.

The chain has TRBV10-2 and TRBJ2-2; the D gene is possibly TRBD1 (6 bases). Trimming removed 5 bases from V and 5 bases from J, with 12 bases in between. The CDR3 consists of 14 residues. The germline V gene has CDR1 WSHSY and CDR2 SAAADI. The CDR3 bases are TGCGCCAGCAGTCTGACAGGTGGAACCGGGGAGCTGTTTTTT. This codes for CASSLTGGTGELFF.

The chain couples TRBV10-3 to TRBJ2-5; 7 nucleotides match TRBD1. J lost 3 bases, V lost 11 bases, and 6 bases had no gene match. The germline CDR1 and CDR2 sequences are ENHRY and SYGVKD. The CDR3 sequence is 12 residues long. The CDR3 here is CAAAGTEETQYF. In DNA, the CDR3 is TGTGCCGCGGCCGGGACAGAAGAGACCCAGTACTTC.

This clone was counted a single time. V is TRBV12-3 or TRBV12-4 and J is TRBJ1-1, with TRBD1 matching 7 bases. The CDR3 has 13 amino acids. Germline trimming cut 7 bases from V and 2 bases from J; bases unmatched to any gene: 4. The CDR3 spells CASIRDRNTEAFF. As DNA, the CDR3 is TGTGCCAGCATTAGGGACAGAAACACTGAAGCTTTCTTT.

This clone has only one observation. CDR3 amino acids: CASSPGRVPQPQHF. The CDR3 coding sequence is TGTGCCAGTAGTCCGGGCAGGGTGCCTCAGCCCCAGCATTTT. This chain uses TRBV19 with TRBJ1-5, with D tentatively TRBD1 (5 bases). The CDR3 is made up of 14 amino acids. Germline lookup yields CDR1 LNHDA and CDR2 SQIVND (reference sequence). The V and J ends lost 5 bases and 6 bases respectively, with 14 bases between them.

The CDR3 is CASSVNPTGVASGKLFF. CDR3 sequence (DNA): TGTGCCAGCAGTGTCAACCCGACAGGGGTTGCGAGCGGGAAACTGTTTTTT. The chain has TRBV6-1 and TRBJ1-4; 8 nucleotides match TRBD1. Germline trimming cut 4 bases from V and 11 bases from J; bases unmatched to any gene: 18. CDR1 is MNHNS and CDR2 is SASEGT in the germline V gene. This CDR3 contains 17 residues.

CDR3 nucleotides: TGCGCCAGCAGCCAAGATGAGACAGGAGCAAACTATGGCTACACCTTC. Amino acid sequence: CASSQDETGANYGYTF. The J gene is TRBJ1-2, the V gene TRBV4-1, with D tentatively TRBD1 (6 bases). Trimming took off 0 bases at V and 2 bases at J, with 13 bases between the two ends. The CDR3 has 16 amino acids. The germline CDR1 and CDR2 sequences are MGHRA and YSYEKL.